This is a list of T cell receptor beta chains from one sample in a study of cytomegalovirus exposure and HLA in healthy donors. The table came from immunoSEQ multiplex PCR; TCRdb's copy has only in-frame clones and leaves some out. The data hold around 60,000 clones, with about 96% observed a single time. The specimen sequenced was PBMCs. The receptors here all came from a woman under 30 in good health and CMV-seronegative. The conserved cysteine and the conserved F or W are not part of the CDR3 here. Expanded clones are given a class, and other clones once, few, many or no size at all.

>TRBV27|NA|10
ASSFLSPKLF
>TRBV2|NA|13
ASSDPWARGEKLF
>TRBV28|NA|14
ASSSGRRPNTGELF
>TRBV2|NA|13
ASSDWGGAGEKLF
>TRBV30|NA|13
AWTRRPGPTDTQY
>TRBV7-9|NA|12
ASSLGQKNTEAF
>TRBV5-8|NA|15
ASSSHRGRMVSTEAF
>TRBV2|NA|10
ASRRGTYEQY
>TRBV28|NA|15
ASSEQWGQGATGELF
>TRBV5-6|NA|12
ASSLGDSPYGYT
>TRBV5-5|NA|12
ASRRRGAEYEQY
>TRBV7-9|NA|10
ASSLGRTGYT
>TRBV9|NA|15
ASSVAPRQGLAGELF
>TRBV28|NA|13
ASSLGGGGTDTQY
>TRBV11-2|NA|15
ASSLLVGAASSYEQY
>TRBV30|few|12
AWSLQGPNYGYT
>TRBV5-8|NA|11
ASSLAPKETQY
>TRBV27|NA|10
ASSPSHNEQF
>TRBV5-4|NA|12
ASSRTGAQETQY
>TRBV5-6|NA|12
ASSPGAGGDTQY
>TRBV19|NA|14
ASSTGLAGDPYEQY
>TRBV9|NA|14
ASSVSKSSYNSPLH
>TRBV18|NA|10
ASSLEWVFQV